The 16 T cell receptor beta chains presented below share a single source sample, sequenced in a study of CXCR3-negative and CXCR3-positive naive CD8 T cells. The study, taken as a whole, reports: The TRB CDR3s that CXCR3-positive naive cells carried were more hydrophobic than those of CXCR3-negative naive cells.

The antigens of these receptors remain unknown. Carrying UMI labels, the TRB cDNA libraries were prepared through 5' RACE. TCRdb reanalyzed the 5' RACE reads, giving one entry per CDR3 protein sequence and no DNA. This repertoire includes about 85,000 distinct CDR3 sequences. Material for sequencing was naive CXCR3+ CD8+ T cells from blood. Subset denoted: CD45RO-CCR7+CD27+CD95- naive CD8+ T cells expressing CXCR3 (TNR3+). These receptors were taken from a human donor in good health. Some clones in this sample may be carry-over from other donors' samples.

The chain recombines TRBV4-1 with TRBJ2-7. The CDR3 is 14 residues long. Germline assignment: CDR1 MGHRA and CDR2 YSYEKL. The chain's CDR3 is CASSQDRYLDEQYF.

The J gene is TRBJ2-3, the V gene TRBV5-1; the TCRdb call, TRBD2, lacks DNA for checking. Per the germline V gene, CDR1 is SGHRS and CDR2 is YFSETQ. The CDR3 is 17 residues long. The CDR3 protein is CASSLRSSARWDDTQYF.

The chain employs TRBV6-5 and TRBJ2-7; the D call of TRBD1 rests on TCRdb alone, since no DNA is present to check it. Germline values: CDR1 MNHEY, CDR2 SVGAGI. The CDR3 runs to 14 residues. CDR3 in amino acids: CASSYSIGEYEQYF.

The rearrangement joins TRBV4-3 to TRBJ2-7. There are 15 residues in the CDR3. From germline, CDR1 is LGHNA and CDR2 YSLEER. The CDR3 is CASSQDDDESYEQYF.

The chain has TRBV29-1 and TRBJ2-2; TCRdb's D call, TRBD2, is unchecked because there is no DNA. CDR1 and CDR2 (germline): SQVTM, ANQGSEA. This CDR3 is built from 16 residues. The CDR3 sequence: CSVEDPGGIGTGELFF.

The J gene is TRBJ1-1, the V gene TRBV12-3 or TRBV12-4; as DNA is missing, the TRBD1 call by TCRdb cannot be tested. CDR3 length: 16 residues. CDR3 amino acids: CASSDPDTSDRTEAFF.

This chain links TRBV12-3 or TRBV12-4 with TRBJ1-3. The CDR3 is 20 amino acids. The CDR3 here is CASTSRSTETPPPPQDTIYF.

This chain connects TRBV12-3 or TRBV12-4 to TRBJ2-1; the D call from TCRdb, TRBD1, cannot be confirmed without DNA. The CDR3 loop spans 17 amino acids. The CDR3 here is CASTLISTDRGLNEQFF.

The chain employs TRBV28 and TRBJ1-1; absent DNA, TCRdb's TRBD1 call cannot be checked. CDR1 is MDHEN and CDR2 is SYDVKM in the germline V gene. The CDR3 loop spans 13 amino acids. CDR3 sequence: CASPSGEGRKAFF.

The chain's CDR3 is CASSPPGELFF. The chain has TRBV11-2 and TRBJ2-2. The CDR3 length is 11 residues. Per germline, CDR1 SGHAT and CDR2 FQNNGV.

The chain joins TRBV7-6 to TRBJ2-1; the D call from TCRdb, TRBD1, cannot be confirmed without DNA. The CDR3 covers 15 residues. Germline V gives CDR1 SGHVS, CDR2 FNYEAQ. The CDR3 loop is CASSSRTGKGNEQFF.

CDR3 sequence: CASSSVLAGDSYNEQFF. The chain joins TRBV28 to TRBJ2-1; the TCRdb D gene call, TRBD2, has no DNA to confirm it. The germline V gene has CDR1 MDHEN and CDR2 SYDVKM. The CDR3 extends over 17 amino acids.

This CDR3 reads CASRTSGGYYNEQFF. This chain uses TRBV28 with TRBJ2-1; no DNA is available, so the TRBD2 call from TCRdb remains unchecked. CDR1 MDHEN and CDR2 SYDVKM come from the germline V gene. The CDR3 is 15 residues long.

This chain links TRBV7-9 with TRBJ2-5; TCRdb gives TRBD2 as the D gene, but with no DNA this cannot be confirmed. The CDR3 has 13 residues. Germline CDR1 SEHNR, CDR2 FQNEAQ (reference sequence). The CDR3 reads CASRPAAQETQYF.

This chain links TRBV5-1 with TRBJ2-1; TCRdb's D gene call, TRBD1, goes unchecked for lack of DNA. Germline CDR1 is SGHRS and CDR2 is YFSETQ. CDR3 length equals 18 residues. The CDR3 here is CASSLAETQYPKGLVKFF.

This chain's CDR3 is CASSQDRANTEAFF. The chain carries TRBV4-3 and TRBJ1-1; TCRdb proposes TRBD1, but this gene call is untestable without DNA. The CDR3 consists of 14 residues. Per germline, CDR1 LGHNA and CDR2 YSLEER.